These 15 T cell receptor beta chains were sequenced from one sample in a study of early T cells in non-severe SARS-CoV-2 infection. Via MiXCR, TCRdb re-called the 5' RACE reads, giving one row per CDR3 protein. The table has fewer than 60,000 distinct CDR3 sequences, about a tenth seen once. Sequenced input: whole blood. The receptors derive from an adult who was a healthcare worker with PCR-confirmed SARS-CoV-2 infection or an uninfected control (not recorded which).

This clonotype was detected a few times. The V call is TRBV28, the J call TRBJ2-7, with no clear D. The germline V gene encodes CDR1 MDHEN and CDR2 SYDVKM. This CDR3 contains 15 residues. Trimming removed 5 bases from V and 0 bases from J, with 14 bases in between. The CDR3 DNA sequence: TGTGCCAGCAGTCCCTCGGCAGCGAGCTCCTACGAGCAGTACTTC. Translated, it gives CASSPSAASSYEQYF.

The chain links TRBV7-3 to TRBJ1-2, with a weak D call TRBD1 (5 bases). Trimming pared 5 bases from V and 3 bases from J, leaving 16 bases between. The CDR3 has 15 residues. Germline lookup yields CDR1 SGHTA and CDR2 FQGTGA. CDR3 DNA sequence: TGTGCCAGCAGCCCAACGGGGGATCGGCACTATGGCTACACCTTC. As protein: CASSPTGDRHYGYTF.

As concerns this clonotype: A much larger clone lies a single base off, so this may be a read error. Lacking the conserved final phenylalanine or tryptophan, this CDR3 likely reflects a read error. The chain couples TRBV13 to TRBJ2-5; unclear D gene. Trimming pared 4 bases from V and 1 base from J, leaving 16 bases between. CDR3 size: 16 residues. In germline, CDR1 is PRHDT, CDR2 FYEKMQ (reference sequence). CDR3 DNA: TGTGCCAGCAGCTCGACCTTTTGGGCCGGCCAAGAGACCCAGTACCTC. It translates to CASSSTFWAGQETQYL.

At least ten counts were recorded for this clonotype. The chain uses TRBV20-1 and TRBJ2-3; no reliable D call. Deletions cut 2 bases from V and 4 bases from J, with 13 bases between. Germline V gene data show CDR1 as DFQATT and CDR2 as SNEGSKA (reference sequence). CDR3 length: 14 amino acids. CDR3: CSARFDRFADTQYF. The CDR3 nucleotides are TGCAGTGCTAGATTTGACCGCTTCGCAGATACGCAGTATTTT.

The chain carries TRBV4-1 and TRBJ2-7; D may match TRBD1 or TRBD2 (5 bases each). Trimming cost V 0 bases and J 2 bases, with 11 bases left between them. The CDR3 is 15 residues long. Germline CDR1 MGHRA, CDR2 YSYEKL. The CDR3 DNA is TGCGCCAGCAGCCAAGATGGGCCGGGACCCTACGAGCAGTACTTC. Translating gives CASSQDGPGPYEQYF.

The genes are TRBV7-2 and TRBJ2-3; the D call may be TRBD1 or TRBD2 (5 bases each). V was trimmed by 5 bases and J by 2 bases, leaving 11 bases between them. The CDR3 runs to 14 residues. Germline CDR1 and CDR2: SGHTA and FQGNSA. The chain's CDR3 is CASSLGTYTDTQYF. Written as DNA, the CDR3 is TGTGCCAGCAGCCTTGGGACCTACACAGATACGCAGTATTTT.

This clonotype has a count of ten or more. The V gene is TRBV30, the J gene TRBJ1-5, with 7 bases aligning to TRBD1. The CDR3 spans 14 residues. Germline CDR1 reads GTSNPN; CDR2 reads SVGIG (reference sequence). The V segment lost 1 base and the J segment 0 bases; nucleotides outside the gene matches: 0. CDR3 loop: CAWSGDSSNQPQHF. The CDR3 DNA is TGTGCCTGGAGTGGGGACAGTAGCAATCAGCCCCAGCATTTT.

On this clonotype itself: A much larger clone differs from this one at a single base, so this may be a read error. The CDR3 protein is CASRRGDAGYTF. Written as DNA, the CDR3 is TGTGCCAGTCGACGGGGAGACGCTGGCTACACCTTC. V usage is TRBV19 and J usage is TRBJ1-2; D remains ambiguous. Germline CDR1 LNHDA, CDR2 SQIVND (reference sequence). V lost 8 bases, J lost 7 bases, and 14 bases lay in between. CDR3 length: 12 amino acids.

About this clonotype: A much larger clone lies one base from this, so it may be a read error. The J gene is TRBJ2-1, the V gene TRBV7-2; 7 bases are shared with TRBD2. The CDR3 length is 16 residues. Germline V lookup: CDR1 SGHTA, CDR2 FQGNSA. V lost 4 bases to trimming and J lost 5 bases; unmatched junction nucleotides: 11. The CDR3 here is CASSSKGLVGDNEQFF. The CDR3, as DNA: TGTGCCAGCAGCTCTAAAGGACTAGTGGGGGACAATGAGCAGTTCTTC.

This clonotype showed up many times. J is TRBJ1-5 and V is TRBV7-6, with D perhaps matching TRBD1 (6 bases). Per the germline V gene, CDR1 is SGHVS and CDR2 is FNYEAQ. This CDR3 spans 14 amino acids. Trimming took off 11 bases at V and 1 base at J, with 15 bases between the two ends. In nucleotides, the CDR3 is TGTGCCGGGGGCGGACAGACGAGCAATCAGCCCCAGCATTTT. It encodes CAGGGQTSNQPQHF.

CDR3 sequence: CATSDPTGGSYGYTF. CDR3 DNA sequence: TGTGCCACCAGTGACCCGACAGGGGGGAGCTATGGCTACACCTTC. This chain links TRBV24-1 with TRBJ1-2, with 9 bases that match TRBD1. The CDR3 contains 15 residues. The trim removed 4 bases at V and 4 bases at J, leaving 6 bases unmatched. From germline, CDR1 is KGHDR and CDR2 SFDVKD.

This clonotype was seen many times. The V call is TRBV20-1, the J call TRBJ2-3; 7 bases agree with TRBD2. The CDR3 is 14 amino acids. Trimming removed 6 bases from V and 2 bases from J; junction bases left unmatched: 8. In germline, CDR1 is DFQATT, CDR2 SNEGSKA (reference sequence). CDR3 region: CSADLAETTDTQYF. CDR3 sequence (DNA): TGCAGTGCAGATCTAGCGGAGACCACAGATACGCAGTATTTT.

This clonotype showed up just a few times. The chain recombines TRBV6-4 with TRBJ2-2, with a tentative D call TRBD2 (6 bases). V shed 9 bases and J shed 6 bases, with 17 bases lying between them. The CDR3 is 14 amino acids. In germline, CDR1 is MRHNA, CDR2 SNTAGT. The CDR3 coding sequence is TGTGCCAGTCGGGCCGGGAGCGGACCCGGGGAGCTGTTTTTT. It yields the protein CASRAGSGPGELFF.

This clonotype came up a few times. V and J are TRBV7-9 and TRBJ1-2, with 7 bases matching TRBD1. The germline V gene has CDR1 SEHNR and CDR2 FQNEAQ (reference sequence). There are 14 residues in the CDR3. V was pared by 6 bases and J by 5 bases, with 9 bases of the junction left unmatched. The CDR3 here is CASRRSGTEYGYTF. CDR3 in DNA: TGTGCCAGCAGGAGATCCGGGACAGAATATGGCTACACCTTC.

This clonotype showed up just once. V is TRBV5-4 and J is TRBJ2-4; D is perhaps TRBD1 (5 bases). The CDR3 is 15 residues long. Trimming shortened V by 4 bases and J by 2 bases, and 13 bases separated the two germline ends. Germline loops: CDR1 SGHNT, CDR2 YYREEE (reference sequence). The CDR3 bases are TGTGCCAGCAGCCGAATAGGGGATACCAAAAACATTCAGTACTTC. This encodes CASSRIGDTKNIQYF. Complete variable domain (other parts from reference TRBV5-4 and TRBJ2-4): ETGVTQSPTHLIKTRGQQVTLRCSSQSGHNTVSWYQQALGQGPQFIFQYYREEENGRGNFPPRFSGLQFPNYSSELNVNALELDDSALYLCASSRIGDTKNIQYFGAGTRLSVL.